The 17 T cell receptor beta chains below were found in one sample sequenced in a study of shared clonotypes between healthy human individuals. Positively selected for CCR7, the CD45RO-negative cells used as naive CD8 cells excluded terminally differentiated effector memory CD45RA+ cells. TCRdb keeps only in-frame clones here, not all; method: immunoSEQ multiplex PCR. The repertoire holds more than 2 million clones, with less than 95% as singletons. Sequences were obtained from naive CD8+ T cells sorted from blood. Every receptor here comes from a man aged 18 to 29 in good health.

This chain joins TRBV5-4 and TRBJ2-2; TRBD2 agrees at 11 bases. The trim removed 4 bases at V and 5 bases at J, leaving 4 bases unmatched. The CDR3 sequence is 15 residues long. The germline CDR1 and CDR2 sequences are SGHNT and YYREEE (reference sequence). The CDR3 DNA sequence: TGTGCCAGCAGCACGGGACTAGCGGCAACCGGGGAGCTGTTTTTT. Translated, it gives CASSTGLAATGELFF.

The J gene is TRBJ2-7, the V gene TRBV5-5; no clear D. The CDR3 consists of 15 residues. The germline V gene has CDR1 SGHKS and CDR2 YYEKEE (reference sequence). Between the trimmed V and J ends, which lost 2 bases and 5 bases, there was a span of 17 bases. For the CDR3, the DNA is TGTGCCAGCAGCTTTGATGCCCGAACAGAGAACGAGCAGTACTTC. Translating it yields CASSFDARTENEQYF.

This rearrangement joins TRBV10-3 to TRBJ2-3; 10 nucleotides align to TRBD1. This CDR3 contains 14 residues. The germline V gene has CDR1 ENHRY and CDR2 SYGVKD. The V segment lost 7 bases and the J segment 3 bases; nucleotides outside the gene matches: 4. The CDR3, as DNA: TGTGCCATCACAGGGGACAGGGGAACAGATACGCAGTATTTT. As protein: CAITGDRGTDTQYF.

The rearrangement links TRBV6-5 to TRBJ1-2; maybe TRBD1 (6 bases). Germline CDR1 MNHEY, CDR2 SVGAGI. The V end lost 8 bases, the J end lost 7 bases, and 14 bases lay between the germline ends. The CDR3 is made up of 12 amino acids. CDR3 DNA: TGTGCCAGCGGGATTAGGGGGGGTGGCTACACCTTC. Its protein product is CASGIRGGGYTF.

CDR3 sequence (DNA): TGCGCCAGCAGCCAGCGACAGGGATGGCAGCCCCAGCATTTT. This sequence encodes CASSQRQGWQPQHF. The chain carries TRBV4-1 and TRBJ1-5; 7 bases align to TRBD1. V dropped 3 bases and J dropped 7; count of bases not matched to a gene: 6. The CDR3 is 14 residues long. The germline CDR1 and CDR2 sequences are MGHRA and YSYEKL.

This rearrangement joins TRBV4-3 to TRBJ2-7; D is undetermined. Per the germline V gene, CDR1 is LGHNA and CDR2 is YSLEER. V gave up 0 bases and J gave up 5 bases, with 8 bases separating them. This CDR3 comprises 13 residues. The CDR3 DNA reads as TGCGCCAGCAGCCAAGAGGTCTCTCACGAGCAGTACTTC. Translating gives CASSQEVSHEQYF.

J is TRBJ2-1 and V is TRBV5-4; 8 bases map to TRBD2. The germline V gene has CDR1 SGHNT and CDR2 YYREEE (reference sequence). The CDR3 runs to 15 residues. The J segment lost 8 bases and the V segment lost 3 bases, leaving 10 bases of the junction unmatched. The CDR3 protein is CASSSNPGGIDEQFF. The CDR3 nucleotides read TGTGCCAGCAGCTCCAACCCGGGGGGGATCGATGAGCAGTTCTTC.

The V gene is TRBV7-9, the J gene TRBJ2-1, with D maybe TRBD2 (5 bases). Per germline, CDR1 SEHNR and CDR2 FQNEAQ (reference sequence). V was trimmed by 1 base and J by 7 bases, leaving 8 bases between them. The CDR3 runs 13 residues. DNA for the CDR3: TGTGCCAGCAGCTTAGATTCGGGAAATGAGCAGTTCTTC. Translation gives CASSLDSGNEQFF.

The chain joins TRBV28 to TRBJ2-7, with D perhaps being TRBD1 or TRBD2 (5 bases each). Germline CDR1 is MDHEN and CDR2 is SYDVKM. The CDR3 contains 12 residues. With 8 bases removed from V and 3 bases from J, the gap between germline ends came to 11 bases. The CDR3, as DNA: TGTGCCAGCGGGACCGATGGCTACGAGCAGTACTTC. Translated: CASGTDGYEQYF.

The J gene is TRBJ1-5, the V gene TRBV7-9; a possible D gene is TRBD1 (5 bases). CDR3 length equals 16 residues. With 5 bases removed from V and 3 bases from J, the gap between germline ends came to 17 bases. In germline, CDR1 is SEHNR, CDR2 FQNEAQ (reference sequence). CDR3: CASSPPGTGINQPQHF. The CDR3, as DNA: TGTGCCAGCAGCCCCCCCGGGACGGGGATCAATCAGCCCCAGCATTTT.

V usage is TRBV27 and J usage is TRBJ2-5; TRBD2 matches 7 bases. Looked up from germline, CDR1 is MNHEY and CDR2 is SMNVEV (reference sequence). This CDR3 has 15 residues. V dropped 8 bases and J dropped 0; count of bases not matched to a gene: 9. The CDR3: CASARLAVYQETQYF. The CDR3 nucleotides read TGTGCCAGCGCACGTCTAGCGGTGTACCAAGAGACCCAGTACTTC.

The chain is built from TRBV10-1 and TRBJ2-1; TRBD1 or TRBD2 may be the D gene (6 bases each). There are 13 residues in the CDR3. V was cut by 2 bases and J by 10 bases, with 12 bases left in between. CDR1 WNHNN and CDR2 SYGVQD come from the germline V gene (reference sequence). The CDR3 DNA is TGCGCCAGCAGTGAGACAGGGACTTTAGAGCAGTTCTTC. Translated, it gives CASSETGTLEQFF.

The CDR3 sequence is CSVDPRVPDTQYF. CDR3 bases: TGCAGCGTTGATCCCCGGGTCCCAGATACGCAGTATTTT. The chain links TRBV29-1 to TRBJ2-3; D uncertain. Trimming stripped 3 bases from V and 4 bases from J, with 11 bases between. Germline assignment: CDR1 SQVTM and CDR2 ANQGSEA. The CDR3 runs 13 residues.

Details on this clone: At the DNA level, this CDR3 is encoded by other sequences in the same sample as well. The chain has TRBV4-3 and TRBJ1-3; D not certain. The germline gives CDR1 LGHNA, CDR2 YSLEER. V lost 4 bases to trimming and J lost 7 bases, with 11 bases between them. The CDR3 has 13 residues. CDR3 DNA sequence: TGCGCCAGCAGCCCTGGACGTGGGAACACCATATATTTT. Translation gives CASSPGRGNTIYF.

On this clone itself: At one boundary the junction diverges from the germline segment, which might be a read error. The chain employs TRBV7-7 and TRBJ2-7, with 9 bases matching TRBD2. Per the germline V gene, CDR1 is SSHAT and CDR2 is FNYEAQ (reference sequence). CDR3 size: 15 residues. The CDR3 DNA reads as TGTGCTAGCAGCCCGGGACTAGCCGCTGGCTACGAGCAGTACTTC. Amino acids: CASSPGLAAGYEQYF.

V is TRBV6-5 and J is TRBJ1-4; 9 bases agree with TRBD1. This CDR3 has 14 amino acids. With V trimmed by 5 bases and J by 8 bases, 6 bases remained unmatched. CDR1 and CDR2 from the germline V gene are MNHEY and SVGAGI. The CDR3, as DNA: TGTGCCAGCAGTAGGACAGGGGTTCCCGAAAAACTGTTTTTT. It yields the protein CASSRTGVPEKLFF.

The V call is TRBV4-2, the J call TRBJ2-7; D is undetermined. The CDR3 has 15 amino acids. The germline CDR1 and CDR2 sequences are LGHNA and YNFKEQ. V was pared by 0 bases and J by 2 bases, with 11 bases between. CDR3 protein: CASSQEPDGTYEQYF. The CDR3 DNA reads TGTGCCAGCAGCCAAGAGCCGGACGGCACCTACGAGCAGTACTTC.